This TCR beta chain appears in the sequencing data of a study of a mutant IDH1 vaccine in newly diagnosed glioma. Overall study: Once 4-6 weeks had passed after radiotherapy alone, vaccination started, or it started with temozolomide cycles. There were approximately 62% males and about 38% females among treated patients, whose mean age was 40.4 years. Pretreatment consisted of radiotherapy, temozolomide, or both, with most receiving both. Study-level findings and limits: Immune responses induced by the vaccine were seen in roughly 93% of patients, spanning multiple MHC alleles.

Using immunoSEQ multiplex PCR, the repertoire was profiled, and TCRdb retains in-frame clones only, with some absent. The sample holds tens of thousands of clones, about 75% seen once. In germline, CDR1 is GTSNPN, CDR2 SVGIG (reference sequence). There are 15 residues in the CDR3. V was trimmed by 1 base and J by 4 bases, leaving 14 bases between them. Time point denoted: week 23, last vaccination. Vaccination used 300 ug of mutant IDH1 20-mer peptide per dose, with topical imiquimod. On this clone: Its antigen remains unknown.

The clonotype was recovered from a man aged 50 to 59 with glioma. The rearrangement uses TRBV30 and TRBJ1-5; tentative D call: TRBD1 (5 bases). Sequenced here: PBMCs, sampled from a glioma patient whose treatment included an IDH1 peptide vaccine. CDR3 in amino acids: CAWSAGVALNQPQHF. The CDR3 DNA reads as TGTGCCTGGAGTGCGGGGGTCGCTTTAAATCAGCCCCAGCATTTT.